These 7 T cell receptor beta chains share one sample of origin, sequenced in a study of Tregs in tolerant kidney transplant recipients. Antigens of these TCRs are unknown. The assay was immunoSEQ multiplex PCR, and TCRdb's table has in-frame clones only and misses some. The table records about 5,600 clones, 90% of them present only once. This specimen consisted of Tregs from blood cultured with allogeneic cells, obtained before the transplant. These receptors all come from a human patient who received a combined kidney and bone marrow transplant.

This clone was observed a few times. J is TRBJ2-2 and V is TRBV2; D is possibly TRBD1 or TRBD2 (5 bases each). V lost 6 bases to trimming and J lost 1 base, with 12 bases between them. CDR3 length: 15 amino acids. CDR1 is SNHLY and CDR2 is FYNNEI in the germline V gene. The CDR3 DNA is TGTGCCAGCAGAGAACGGGACCTGAACACCGGGGAGCTGTTTTTT. Translating gives CASRERDLNTGELFF. Based on the CDR3 plus reference TRBV2 and TRBJ2-2, the full variable domain is EPEVTQTPSHQVTQMGQEVILRCVPISNHLYFYWYRQILGQKVEFLVSFYNNEISEKSEIFDDQFSVERPDGSNFTLKIRSTKLEDSAMYFCASRERDLNTGELFFGEGSRLTVL.

The chain joins TRBV18 to TRBJ1-2; 8 bases fit TRBD1. The V gene's germline CDR1 is KGHSH and CDR2 LQKENI. The CDR3 has 13 amino acids. Trimming at V came to 6 bases and at J to 6 bases, leaving 6 bases not matched to a gene. The CDR3 DNA reads as TGTGCCAGCTCGGAACAGGGGGAGGATGGCTACACCTTC. Protein: CASSEQGEDGYTF.

The V and J genes are TRBV7-2 and TRBJ2-1; D remains unclear. The V end lost 3 bases, the J end lost 8 bases, and 8 bases lay between the germline ends. Germline-derived CDR1 and CDR2 are SGHTA and FQGNSA. The CDR3 contains 12 residues. The CDR3 region is CASSFMGDEQFF. For the CDR3, the DNA is TGTGCCAGCAGCTTCATGGGCGATGAGCAGTTCTTC.

The chain has TRBV10-2 and TRBJ1-5; the D is unclear. V gave up 3 bases and J gave up 11 bases, with 14 bases separating them. Germline loops: CDR1 WSHSY, CDR2 SAAADI. The CDR3 runs 13 residues. CDR3 protein: CASSDFVGWTQHF. The CDR3, as DNA: TGCGCCAGCAGTGATTTCGTGGGATGGACCCAGCATTTT.

This clone came up a few times. This rearrangement joins TRBV28 to TRBJ2-4; TRBD2 agrees at 8 bases. This CDR3 region has 14 residues. V gave up 2 bases and J gave up 8 bases; unmatched junction bases: 5. Germline V gene data show CDR1 as MDHEN and CDR2 as SYDVKM. The CDR3 is CASSLTGGQDIQYF. The CDR3 DNA follows: TGTGCCAGCAGTTTAACGGGGGGGCAGGACATTCAGTACTTC.

V and J are TRBV10-3 and TRBJ2-3; 8 bases fit TRBD2. This CDR3 spans 14 amino acids. Germline V gene lookup returns CDR1 ENHRY and CDR2 SYGVKD. Trimming cost V 6 bases and J 6 bases; bases outside gene matches: 8. The CDR3 DNA reads as TGTGCCATCAGGTATAGCGGGACGGGTGATACGCAGTATTTT. Its translation is CAIRYSGTGDTQYF.

V usage is TRBV19 and J usage is TRBJ1-2, with TRBD1 matching over 8 bases. There are 14 residues in the CDR3. V shed 8 bases, J shed 4 bases, and the junction held 9 bases outside the gene matches. CDR1 and CDR2 (germline): LNHDA, SQIVND (reference sequence). The CDR3, as DNA: TGTGCCAGTGGCGACAGGGGAAGGGCCTATGGCTACACCTTC. Encoded protein: CASGDRGRAYGYTF.